Below are 31 T cell receptor beta chains sequenced from a single sample in a study of CD8 T cells in ankylosing spondylitis. Whole-study findings and limits: One TCR beta motif, made up of fewer than 10 highly homologous variants, appeared characteristic of ankylosing spondylitis blood.

These receptors' antigens are unknown. MiXCR was run by TCRdb on the 5' RACE reads, yielding one entry per CDR3 protein. The repertoire holds about 220,000 distinct CDR3 sequences, around 18% seen once, with approximately 42% in the top ten. The sample taken for sequencing was blood, either unsorted or a sorted T cell fraction (not recorded which). These receptor sequences come from a male donor with ankylosing spondylitis.

This chain joins TRBV4-1 and TRBJ1-4, with D maybe TRBD1 (5 bases). The V gene lost 0 bases and the J gene lost 5 bases, with 22 bases spanning the gap. The CDR3 is made up of 19 amino acids. Germline assignment: CDR1 MGHRA and CDR2 YSYEKL. The CDR3, as DNA: TGCGCCAGCAGCCAAGATCAGCTTTTGGGGCTGGGGGGGAATGAAAAACTGTTTTTT. This translates into CASSQDQLLGLGGNEKLFF.

The sample holds many counts of this clonotype. V and J are TRBV16 and TRBJ1-2; D perhaps matches TRBD1 (6 bases). The CDR3 extends over 13 amino acids. The germline V and J ends were trimmed by 2 bases and 7 bases, with 11 bases remaining between them. Germline V gene lookup returns CDR1 KGHSY and CDR2 FQNENV. This CDR3 reads CASSQAQGTGYTF. CDR3 sequence (DNA): TGTGCCAGCAGCCAAGCACAGGGAACTGGCTACACCTTC.

This chain uses TRBV20-1 with TRBJ2-7, with TRBD1 matching 8 bases. The CDR3 sequence is 13 residues long. Trimming at V came to 3 bases and at J to 4 bases, leaving 5 bases not matched to a gene. The V gene's germline CDR1 is DFQATT and CDR2 SNEGSKA (reference sequence). The CDR3: CSASPGGGYEQYF. The CDR3 coding sequence is TGCAGTGCTAGTCCAGGGGGCGGATACGAGCAGTACTTC.

This clonotype was observed a few times. The rearrangement links TRBV10-3 to TRBJ2-7; 8 bases are shared with TRBD1. The V gene end was trimmed by 7 bases and the J gene end by 3 bases; junction bases not matched to a gene: 5. The CDR3 contains 13 residues. Germline V gives CDR1 ENHRY, CDR2 SYGVKD. DNA of the CDR3: TGTGCCATCACCGGGACAGGAGACTACGAGCAGTACTTC. Translation gives CAITGTGDYEQYF.

V is TRBV14 and J is TRBJ1-2, with a possible D match to TRBD1 (6 bases). The CDR3 has 16 residues. The V end lost 0 bases, the J end lost 7 bases, and 18 bases lay between the germline ends. CDR1 SGHDN and CDR2 FVKESK come from the germline V gene. CDR3 sequence: CASSQEGYREDRGYTF. CDR3 nucleotides: TGTGCCAGCAGCCAAGAAGGGTACAGGGAGGATCGTGGCTACACCTTC.

In its sample, this clonotype was seen many times. V and J are TRBV27 and TRBJ2-2; D is possibly TRBD1 or TRBD2 (7 bases each). The CDR3 length is 13 residues. Trimming took 6 bases from V and 7 from J, leaving 12 bases between them. The germline V gene has CDR1 MNHEY and CDR2 SMNVEV (reference sequence). The CDR3 here is CASSPGGVGELFF. The CDR3 DNA reads TGTGCCAGCAGCCCAGGGGGGGTCGGGGAGCTGTTTTTT.

This chain links TRBV7-9 with TRBJ2-1; D might be TRBD2 (6 bases). Germline V CDR1 and CDR2: SEHNR, FQNEAQ (reference sequence). Trimming cost V 0 bases and J 7 bases, with 10 bases left between them. This CDR3 comprises 14 residues. Written as DNA, the CDR3 is TGTGCCAGCAGCTTAGCGGGACTGTTTAATGAGCAGTTCTTC. Translated: CASSLAGLFNEQFF.

CDR3 sequence: CASVPSQGGNEQFF. The CDR3 nucleotides are TGTGCCAGCGTCCCGAGTCAGGGCGGGAATGAGCAGTTCTTC. V gene TRBV7-8 combines with J gene TRBJ2-1; D is tentatively TRBD1 or TRBD2 (5 bases each). The V and J ends lost 8 bases and 7 bases respectively, with 18 bases between them. The CDR3 contains 14 residues. Looked up from germline, CDR1 is SGHVS and CDR2 is FQNEAQ.

This clonotype was seen a few times. As DNA, the CDR3 is TGTGCCACCAGCGGGGAGAATTCACCCCTCCACTTT. Its translation: CATSGENSPLHF. The rearrangement links TRBV15 to TRBJ1-6; D is unresolved. The CDR3 is made up of 12 amino acids. Trimming removed 5 bases from V and 7 bases from J, with 6 bases in between. Germline V gives CDR1 LNHNV, CDR2 YYDKDF (reference sequence).

CDR3: CASSQDRVGQGREKLFF. The CDR3 DNA reads as TGCGCCAGCAGCCAAGATCGAGTGGGACAGGGACGTGAAAAACTGTTTTTT. The chain links TRBV4-3 to TRBJ1-4, with TRBD1 matching over 9 bases. This CDR3 is 17 amino acids long. With 0 bases clipped from V and 7 bases from J, the junction kept 9 bases outside the gene matches. The germline CDR1 and CDR2 sequences are LGHNA and YSLEER.

There are a few counts of this clonotype. This chain uses TRBV4-2 with TRBJ2-1; TRBD2 matches at 15 bases. This CDR3 spans 16 amino acids. V was clipped by 4 bases and J by 10 bases; unmatched bases: 8. CDR1 and CDR2 (germline): LGHNA, YNFKEQ. The CDR3 here is CASSPPGLAGGGEQFF. The CDR3 coding sequence is TGTGCCAGCAGCCCACCGGGACTAGCGGGAGGAGGGGAGCAGTTCTTC.

The rearrangement uses TRBV2 and TRBJ1-5, with a tentative D call TRBD1 (5 bases). The CDR3 is 17 amino acids. CDR1 is SNHLY and CDR2 is FYNNEI in the germline V gene. Trimming shortened V by 3 bases and J by 0 bases, and 15 bases separated the two germline ends. CDR3 sequence: CASSEGTVTSSNQPQHF. In DNA, the CDR3 is TGTGCCAGCAGTGAGGGGACGGTTACTTCTAGCAATCAGCCCCAGCATTTT.

CDR3 sequence: CASSLITSGSTKETQYF. The CDR3 nucleotides are TGTGCCAGCAGTCTCATTACTAGCGGGAGTACTAAAGAGACCCAGTACTTC. The V call is TRBV3-1, the J call TRBJ2-5; 11 bases match TRBD2. CDR1 is LGHDT and CDR2 is YNNKEL in the germline V gene (reference sequence). The J segment lost 3 bases and the V segment lost 6 bases, leaving 12 bases of the junction unmatched. The CDR3 runs to 17 residues.

The J gene is TRBJ2-2, the V gene TRBV12-3 or TRBV12-4, with D unclear. This CDR3 region has 12 residues. Deletions cut 6 bases from V and 3 bases from J, with 5 bases between. The CDR3: CASRIDTGELFF. The CDR3 DNA is TGTGCCAGCAGGATAGACACCGGGGAGCTGTTTTTT.

The chain has TRBV11-2 and TRBJ2-7; no firm D call. Trimming removed 3 bases from V and 0 bases from J, with 12 bases in between. CDR3 size: 15 residues. Per germline, CDR1 SGHAT and CDR2 FQNNGV. The CDR3 bases are TGTGCCAGCAGCTTGTTTGTCTTAGACTCCTACGAGCAGTACTTC. Protein sequence: CASSLFVLDSYEQYF.

This clonotype was seen more than once but under ten times. V usage is TRBV7-9 and J usage is TRBJ1-1; D is undetermined. CDR1 is SEHNR, CDR2 FQNEAQ, per germline (reference sequence). There are 15 residues in the CDR3. Trimming pared 4 bases from V and 0 bases from J, leaving 12 bases between. CDR3 bases: TGTGCCAGCAGCTACCCAGCTACTATGAACACTGAAGCTTTCTTT. As protein: CASSYPATMNTEAFF.

The chain is built from TRBV6-5 and TRBJ2-5; D call uncertain. CDR1 is MNHEY, CDR2 SVGAGI, per germline. Trimming removed 0 bases from V and 2 bases from J, with 7 bases in between. The CDR3 loop spans 14 amino acids. CDR3 coding DNA: TGTGCCAGCAGTTACTCTGGCGGACAAGAGACCCAGTACTTC. It is translated as CASSYSGGQETQYF.

J is TRBJ2-7 and V is TRBV6-1; D is unresolved. Germline CDR1 reads MNHNS; CDR2 reads SASEGT. Trimming pared 7 bases from V and 3 bases from J, leaving 10 bases between. This CDR3 spans 12 amino acids. The CDR3 sequence: CASTSHFYEQYF. CDR3 in DNA: TGTGCCAGCACCTCTCACTTCTACGAGCAGTACTTC.

This sequence joins TRBV29-1 and TRBJ1-3; D is undetermined. The CDR3 sequence is 13 residues long. V was pared by 1 base and J by 8 bases, with 12 bases between. Germline V gives CDR1 SQVTM, CDR2 ANQGSEA. The CDR3 DNA reads as TGCAGCGTTGAAGGAGGTCACACGGACACCATATATTTT. The encoded protein is CSVEGGHTDTIYF.

This clonotype was counted many times. The rearrangement joins TRBV12-3 or TRBV12-4 to TRBJ2-3, with D unclear. The CDR3 length is 12 residues. The V end was cut by 4 bases, the J end by 2 bases, with 4 bases between. CDR3 nucleotide sequence: TGTGCCAGCAGTTCTGTCACAGATACGCAGTATTTT. It translates to CASSSVTDTQYF.

This chain links TRBV15 with TRBJ2-1; D possibly corresponds to TRBD1 (6 bases). This CDR3 has 15 residues. Trimming pared 1 base from V and 7 bases from J, leaving 14 bases between. In germline, CDR1 is LNHNV, CDR2 YYDKDF (reference sequence). In nucleotides, the CDR3 is TGTGCCACCAGCAGAGCTGGGGGCCTGGAAAATGAGCAGTTCTTC. Its protein is CATSRAGGLENEQFF.

This clonotype came up a few times. The chain uses TRBV12-3 or TRBV12-4 and TRBJ2-1; no firm D call. V gave up 1 base and J gave up 8 bases, with 15 bases separating them. The CDR3 runs 15 residues. The CDR3 loop is CASSLVGLSSHEQFF. As DNA, the CDR3 is TGTGCCAGCAGTTTAGTCGGTCTGAGCTCCCATGAGCAGTTCTTC.

The V and J genes are TRBV6-2 or TRBV6-3 and TRBJ2-1, with D maybe TRBD1 (6 bases). The CDR3 extends over 15 amino acids. Germline V gene lookup returns CDR1 MNHEY and CDR2 SVGEGT. V dropped 7 bases and J dropped 7 bases, with 20 bases sitting between them. The CDR3 loop is CASNPGWDIANEQFF. In DNA, the CDR3 is TGTGCCAGCAACCCTGGGTGGGACATTGCAAATGAGCAGTTCTTC.

The rearrangement joins TRBV5-1 to TRBJ2-3; 11 nucleotides align to TRBD2. The CDR3 loop spans 16 amino acids. Germline V lookup: CDR1 SGHRS, CDR2 YFSETQ. Unmatched junction bases numbered 13, after V lost 4 bases and J lost 9 bases. The CDR3 here is CASSNLAGGQEGTQYF. DNA for the CDR3: TGCGCCAGCAGCAACCTAGCGGGGGGACAAGAAGGAACGCAGTATTTT.

This rearrangement joins TRBV11-2 to TRBJ2-7; D is possibly TRBD1 (5 bases). The CDR3 has 17 residues. Trimming stripped 3 bases from V and 3 bases from J, with 21 bases between. CDR1 and CDR2 from the germline V gene are SGHAT and FQNNGV. The CDR3 protein is CASSFPPGHILGYEQYF. CDR3 nucleotides: TGTGCCAGCAGCTTCCCCCCCGGACATATCTTAGGCTACGAGCAGTACTTC.

This clonotype was counted a few times. This chain uses TRBV10-3 with TRBJ2-7; TRBD1 might be the D (5 bases). V lost 3 bases and J lost 2, with 11 bases in between. CDR3 size: 14 residues. Germline-derived CDR1 and CDR2 are ENHRY and SYGVKD. CDR3 in amino acids: CAISDAGNPYEQYF. CDR3 coding DNA: TGTGCCATCAGTGATGCAGGGAATCCCTACGAGCAGTACTTC.

This rearrangement joins TRBV7-9 to TRBJ1-1; weak D call: TRBD1 (5 bases). Per germline, CDR1 SEHNR and CDR2 FQNEAQ (reference sequence). Deletions cut 6 bases from V and 8 bases from J, with 13 bases between. The CDR3 spans 12 residues. The CDR3 nucleotides read TGTGCCAGCAGTCCTCCCTGGGGGGAAGCTTTCTTT. This encodes CASSPPWGEAFF.

This clonotype was observed many times. The gene calls are TRBV29-1 and TRBJ2-5; 10 bases match TRBD2. CDR3 length: 15 amino acids. CDR1 is SQVTM, CDR2 ANQGSEA, per germline. J was trimmed by 5 bases and V by 3 bases; bases with no gene match: 9. The CDR3 nucleotides read TGCAGCGTTGAGGGTAGCGGGAGGCTGTGGGAGACCCAGTACTTC. Amino acids: CSVEGSGRLWETQYF.

The gene calls are TRBV4-2 and TRBJ2-1; 7 bases align to TRBD2. CDR1 LGHNA and CDR2 YNFKEQ come from the germline V gene. The CDR3 has 18 amino acids. V shed 1 base and J 5 bases; nucleotides not matched to a gene: 14. The chain's CDR3 is CASSQGGVRLAFNNEQFF. As DNA, the CDR3 is TGTGCCAGCAGCCAAGGCGGGGTCCGACTAGCCTTCAACAATGAGCAGTTCTTC.

The chain is built from TRBV7-2 and TRBJ1-1; D remains unclear. CDR3 length: 13 amino acids. Trimming shortened V by 5 bases and J by 3 bases, and 10 bases separated the two germline ends. CDR1 SGHTA and CDR2 FQGNSA come from the germline V gene. The CDR3 sequence is CASSPLTYTEAFF. CDR3 sequence (DNA): TGTGCCAGCAGCCCTTTGACATACACTGAAGCTTTCTTT.

The gene calls are TRBV29-1 and TRBJ2-5; a possible D gene is TRBD1 (5 bases). The V gene lost 1 base and the J gene lost 0 bases, with 9 bases spanning the gap. CDR3 length equals 14 residues. From germline, CDR1 is SQVTM and CDR2 ANQGSEA. The CDR3 spells CSVEADRDQETQYF. CDR3 DNA sequence: TGCAGCGTTGAAGCCGACAGAGACCAAGAGACCCAGTACTTC.